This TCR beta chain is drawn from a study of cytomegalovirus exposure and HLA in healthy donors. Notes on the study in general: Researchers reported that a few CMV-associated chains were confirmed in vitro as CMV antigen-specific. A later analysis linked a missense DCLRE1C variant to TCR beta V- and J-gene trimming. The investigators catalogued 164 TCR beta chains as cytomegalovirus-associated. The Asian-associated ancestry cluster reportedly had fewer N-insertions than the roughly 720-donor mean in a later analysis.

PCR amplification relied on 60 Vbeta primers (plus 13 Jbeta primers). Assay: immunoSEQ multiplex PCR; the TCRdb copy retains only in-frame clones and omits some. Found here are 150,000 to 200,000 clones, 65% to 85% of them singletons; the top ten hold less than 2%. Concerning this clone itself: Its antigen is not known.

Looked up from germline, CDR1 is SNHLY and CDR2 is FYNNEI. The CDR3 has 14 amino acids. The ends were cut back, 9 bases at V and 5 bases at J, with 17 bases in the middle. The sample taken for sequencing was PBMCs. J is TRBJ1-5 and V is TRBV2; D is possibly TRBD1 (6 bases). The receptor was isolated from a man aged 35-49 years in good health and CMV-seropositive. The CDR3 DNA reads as TGTGCCAGGGTACGGGACATGAAGGATCAGCCCCAGCATTTT. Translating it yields CARVRDMKDQPQHF.